Here is one T cell receptor (beta chain) with its context. Its antigen remains unidentified. No base-level quality is on record; no much larger clone is a single base apart. This sample's treatment or condition label indicates: in vitro stimulation with specific CMV peptide epitopes to enrich CMV-specific T cells. The sample belongs to a study of T cell repertoires in cytomegalovirus infection (dated by TCRdb to between 2019 and 2020). Regarding the complete study: The peptide stimulations were aimed at well-studied HLA-B-restricted epitopes as well as recently identified HLA-C-restricted CMV epitopes, whose presentation resists viral immunomodulation. Because public TCR beta signatures pointed to carriage of CMV infection together with the matching HLA type, the HLA type of each donor mattered for the analysis. Findings and caveats that apply to the study as a whole: In the ex vivo response, HLA-C-restricted CMV-specific TCR beta clonotypes were dominant, and in two of eight donors the single most frequent clonotype came from this HLA-C-restricted group. Cumulative frequency of public TCR beta family members discriminated carriers of CMV infection plus the relevant HLA type in this cohort and an independent 352-donor cohort.

The sequencing machine was an Illumina HiSeq 1500. TCRdb trimmed public reads at Q25 via fastp, called clones via MiXCR and kept in-frame beta chains. Entries are consolidated by CDR3 protein sequence, retaining the most common genes and DNA. The sample includes 140,000 to 150,000 distinct CDR3 sequences, with around 32% observed a single time. The top ten hold roughly 50% of the sample. This sample comprised CD8+ T cells from cultured PBMCs, obtained from culture after CMV antigen stimulation. The receptor was isolated from a human donor in good health (CMV status not recorded). Some clones in this sample may be carry-over from other donors' samples.

At the DNA level, the sequence is TGTGCCAGCAAGCGGGAACGACAGTCACCCCTCCACTTT. Its coded protein is CASKRERQSPLHF. The sequence links TRBV19 to TRBJ1-6; the best D guess is TRBD1, with 5 bases matching. The CDR3 starts with the cysteine, ends with the phenylalanine, and has 13 residues. Only CDR3 DNA is held: 39 bases, read in frame from base 1. CDR1 and CDR2, looked up from the germline V gene (reference sequence), are LNHDA and SQIVND. Deletion took 9 bases off V and 10 bases off J, with a span of 16 bases between the germline ends.